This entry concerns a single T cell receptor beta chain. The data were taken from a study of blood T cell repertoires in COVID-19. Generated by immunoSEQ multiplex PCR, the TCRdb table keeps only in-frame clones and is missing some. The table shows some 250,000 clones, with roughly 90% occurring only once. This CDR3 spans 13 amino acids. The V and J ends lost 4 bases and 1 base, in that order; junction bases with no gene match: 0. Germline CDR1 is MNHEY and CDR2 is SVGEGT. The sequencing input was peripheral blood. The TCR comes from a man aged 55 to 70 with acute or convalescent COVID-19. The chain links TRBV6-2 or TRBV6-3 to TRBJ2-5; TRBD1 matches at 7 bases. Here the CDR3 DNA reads TGTGCCAGCAGTTGGACAGGCCAAGAGACCCAGTACTTC. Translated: CASSWTGQETQYF.